Listed here are 2 T cell receptor beta chains from one sample, sequenced in a study of blood T cell repertoires in COVID-19. TCRdb's table, derived via immunoSEQ multiplex PCR, lists solely in-frame clones and lacks some. Here the sample spans some 150,000 clones, around 83% being singletons. The sequenced material came from peripheral blood. All receptors come from a woman between 50 and 59 years old in a cohort sampled during active or convalescent COVID-19.

CDR3 coding DNA: TGTGCCAGCAGCTTAGTATCTGGCCAGACGCCTGAGGCGGAGACCCAGTACTTC. Its translation is CASSLVSGQTPEAETQYF. V and J are TRBV7-8 and TRBJ2-5; D remains ambiguous. This CDR3 has 18 amino acids. The V and J ends lost 1 base and 5 bases respectively, with 23 bases between them. CDR1 and CDR2 from the germline V gene are SGHVS and FQNEAQ.

The rearrangement joins TRBV19 to TRBJ2-2; 7 bases align to TRBD2. Losses at the gene ends were 3 bases for V and 8 bases for J; bases not matched to a gene: 15. CDR1 and CDR2 (germline): LNHDA, SQIVND (reference sequence). This CDR3 has 17 amino acids. CDR3 nucleotides: TGTGCCAGTAGTATGCTTCGGCTAGCGGCTTTCCCGGGGGAGCTGTTTTTT. It is translated as CASSMLRLAAFPGELFF.